Listed below are T cell receptor beta chains from one sample, sequenced in a study of T cell responses to AZD1222 COVID-19 vaccine. The method was immunoSEQ multiplex PCR; TCRdb's version includes in-frame clones alone and lacks a portion of them. The sample has fewer than 200,000 clones; about 91% are singletons. Material: peripheral blood, obtained on day 0 of MenACWY control vaccination. All receptors come from an adult in good health. Each CDR3 is given with its conserved first and last residue. The D gene is left open where the match is weak. Part of the rows lack a size; the others show once, few, many or a class for expanded clones.

size	J	D	V	CDR3	DNA
NA	TRBJ1-6	NA	TRBV11-3	CASSLSSTGIQSLHF	TGTGCCAGCAGCTTAAGTTCCACGGGGATTCAGTCCCTCCACTTT
NA	TRBJ1-2	NA	TRBV3-1/TRBV3-2	CASSPSPLGAHASQSGYTF	TGTGCCAGCAGCCCCTCCCCTTTGGGGGCTCACGCCAGCCAAAGCGGCTACACCTTC
NA	TRBJ1-1	TRBD1	TRBV7-9	CASSFATGGPVAEAFF	TGTGCCAGCAGCTTCGCTACAGGGGGCCCTGTGGCTGAAGCTTTCTTT
NA	TRBJ1-2	NA	TRBV14	CASSQDYTYGYTF	TGTGCCAGCAGCCAAGACTACACCTATGGCTACACCTTC
NA	TRBJ2-2	TRBD1	TRBV7-2	CASSPRTGRTGELFF	TGTGCCAGCAGCCCCCGGACAGGGAGGACCGGGGAGCTGTTTTTT
once	TRBJ1-1	NA	TRBV12-3/TRBV12-4	CASSFRTEAFF	TGTGCCAGCAGTTTTCGCACTGAAGCTTTCTTT
NA	TRBJ2-1	NA	TRBV28	CASSLSLAYNEQFF	TGTGCCAGCAGTTTATCCCTCGCATACAATGAGCAGTTCTTC
NA	TRBJ2-7	TRBD1	TRBV5-1	CASSPRTGEPYEQYF	TGCGCCAGCAGCCCGCGGACAGGGGAACCCTACGAGCAGTACTTC
NA	TRBJ1-2	TRBD1	TRBV28	CASSLQGQGSGGYTF	TGTGCCAGCAGTTTACAGGGACAGGGGTCGGGCGGCTACACCTTC
NA	TRBJ1-1	NA	TRBV20-1	CSASGTLLGYTEAFF	TGCAGTGCTAGTGGGACCCTCCTAGGGTACACTGAAGCTTTCTTT
NA	TRBJ2-1	TRBD2	TRBV11-3	CASSPKRDREQFF	TGTGCCAGCAGCCCAAAGCGGGACCGGGAGCAGTTCTTC
once	TRBJ2-1	NA	TRBV19	CASSIDWWARDEQFF	TGTGCCAGTAGTATAGATTGGTGGGCCAGGGATGAGCAGTTCTTC
once	TRBJ1-5	NA	TRBV19	CASSGRGGPNQPQHF	TGTGCCAGTAGTGGACGGGGGGGACCAAATCAGCCCCAGCATTTT
NA	TRBJ1-3	NA	TRBV6-1	CASSGGRSSSGNTIYF	TGTGCCAGCAGTGGAGGACGGTCAAGCTCTGGAAACACCATATATTTT
NA	TRBJ2-1	NA	TRBV16	CASSQSGSSYNEQFF	TGTGCCAGCAGCCAATCGGGGAGCTCCTACAATGAGCAGTTCTTC
once	TRBJ1-1	TRBD1	TRBV5-1	CASSLDPGGGTEAFF	TGCGCCAGCAGCTTGGATCCAGGGGGCGGCACTGAAGCTTTCTTT
NA	TRBJ1-6	TRBD1	TRBV13	CASAPGQGNSPLHF	TGTGCCAGTGCCCCGGGACAGGGAAATTCACCCCTCCACTTT
once	TRBJ2-1	NA	TRBV6-5	CASHQLGVSYNEQFF	TGTGCCAGCCATCAACTTGGGGTCTCCTACAATGAGCAGTTCTTC
NA	TRBJ2-7	NA	TRBV27	CASNKTGTFISYEQYF	TGTGCCAGCAACAAAACAGGGACATTTATCTCCTACGAGCAGTACTTC
NA	TRBJ2-1	NA	TRBV11-3	CASSLARTGTYNEQFF	TGTGCCAGCAGCTTAGCTCGGACGGGGACCTACAATGAGCAGTTCTTC
NA	TRBJ2-3	TRBD2	TRBV9	CASSVGSSGAPGTQYF	TGTGCCAGCAGCGTAGGTAGTAGCGGGGCCCCGGGTACGCAGTATTTT
NA	TRBJ1-2	TRBD1	TRBV28	CASSLTVQGVDNYGYTF	TGTGCCAGCAGTTTAACTGTTCAGGGGGTGGATAACTATGGCTACACCTTC
NA	TRBJ2-2	NA	TRBV7-8	CASSRTRAGELFF	TGTGCCAGCAGCCGGACAAGGGCCGGGGAGCTGTTTTTT
NA	TRBJ1-3	NA	TRBV4-1	CASSQGAQGSGNTIYF	TGCGCCAGCAGCCAAGGCGCGCAGGGCTCTGGAAACACCATATATTTT
NA	TRBJ1-5	NA	TRBV27	CASSLGRGNQPQHF	TGTGCCAGCAGTTTGGGCAGGGGAAATCAGCCCCAGCATTTT
NA	TRBJ1-4	NA	TRBV20-1	CSASTGPNEKLFF	TGCAGTGCGAGTACCGGGCCGAATGAAAAACTGTTTTTT
NA	TRBJ2-3	NA	TRBV6-6	CASSYSGRDGTQYF	TGTGCCAGCAGTTACTCGGGTAGGGATGGTACGCAGTATTTT
NA	TRBJ2-4	TRBD1	TRBV28	CASKGPGQGGNIQYF	TGTGCCAGCAAAGGACCGGGACAGGGTGGTAACATTCAGTACTTC
NA	TRBJ2-2	NA	TRBV9	CASSVGGDTGELFF	TGTGCCAGCAGCGTAGGAGGGGACACCGGGGAGCTGTTTTTT
once	TRBJ1-6	NA	TRBV11-2	CASSLGRTNSPLHF	TGTGCCAGCAGCTTAGGGCGGACCAATTCACCCCTCCACTTT
NA	TRBJ2-7	TRBD1	TRBV2	CASSPEGQGTYEQYF	TGTGCCAGCAGTCCCGAGGGACAGGGCACCTACGAGCAGTACTTC
NA	TRBJ1-5	NA	TRBV18	CASSEGLGNQPQHF	TGTGCCAGCTCAGAGGGCTTAGGCAATCAGCCCCAGCATTTT